This T cell receptor (beta chain) is drawn from a study of T cell repertoires in cytomegalovirus infection (dated by TCRdb to between 2018 and 2020). The study in broad terms: Alongside well-studied HLA-B-restricted epitopes, the peptide stimulations were aimed at recently identified HLA-C-restricted CMV epitopes, whose presentation resists viral immunomodulation. Donor HLA type was relevant to the analysis, because carriage of CMV infection together with the matching HLA type was indicated by public TCR beta signatures.

The reads were generated on an Illumina HiSeq 1500. TCRdb cleaned the public reads at Q25 with fastp, built clones with MiXCR and kept in-frame beta chains. Rows matching on CDR3 protein sequence are summarized as one entry with the most common DNA and genes. The sample includes about 330,000 distinct CDR3 sequences, with about 35% observed a single time. Clones ranked in the top ten supply roughly 13% of the sample. What this sample's treatment or condition label stands for: in vitro stimulation with specific CMV peptide epitopes to enrich CMV-specific T cells. As for this clonotype: Which antigen it targets is not known. No base quality values were provided; no much bigger clone lies one nucleotide off.

What the authors observed across the whole study: The ex vivo response was dominated by HLA-C-restricted CMV-specific TCR beta clonotypes, which also provided the single most frequent clonotype in two of eight donors. Cumulative frequency of public TCR beta family members discriminated carriers of CMV infection plus the relevant HLA type in this cohort and an independent roughly 320-donor cohort.

Counted from cysteine to phenylalanine, this CDR3 has 16 amino acids. Only CDR3 DNA is held: 48 bases, read in frame from base 1. From the germline V gene (reference sequence), CDR1 is LNHDA and CDR2 is SQIVND. Trimming removed 7 bases from V and 0 bases from J; the gene matches leave 7 bases unexplained. Here the chain combines TRBV19 and TRBJ1-5; TRBD1 aligns with 9 central bases. The receptor was derived from a human donor in good health (CMV status not recorded). Some clones in this sample may be carry-over from other donors' samples. The material was cultured PBMCs, obtained from culture after CMV antigen stimulation. The DNA is as follows: TGTGCCAGTACCCTAGGGACAGGGTCTAGCAATCAGCCCCAGCATTTT. It codes for CASTLGTGSSNQPQHF.